The clone carrying this T cell receptor (beta chain) was counted a few times. All enrollees were about 18 to 100 years old and from 20 to 30 US areas. Before being deemed recovered, Cohort 3 donors had two negative PCRs, clearance, or symptom resolution. This record belongs to a study of blood T cell repertoires in COVID-19. Study-wide context: COVID-19 samples collected from the United States, Italy and Spain covered acute and convalescent phases. T cells, B-cell-depleted T cells, or PBMCs supplied cDNA or gDNA.

Germline V lookup: CDR1 GTSNPN, CDR2 SVGIG (reference sequence). The V end was cut by 3 bases, the J end by 11 bases, with 14 bases between. There are 11 residues in the CDR3. Generated by immunoSEQ multiplex PCR, the TCRdb table keeps only in-frame clones and is missing some. The sample contains over 200,000 clones, 84% of which appear only once. This clonotype was sampled from a middle-aged woman who had recovered from COVID-19. The genes are TRBV30 and TRBJ2-7, with D tentatively TRBD1 (5 bases). Specimen: PBMCs or T cells enriched from blood (not recorded which). Written as DNA, the CDR3 is TGTGCCTGGAGGCGACAGTTTAAGGAGTACTTC. This gives the protein CAWRRQFKEYF.